This T cell receptor beta chain is drawn from a study of blood T cell repertoires in COVID-19 (dated by TCRdb to the early 2020s). With regard to the full study: Samples covering the acute and convalescent phases of COVID-19 were provided by collaborators in the United States, Italy and Spain. Where HLA class I and class II types were available, the types were taken from metadata supplied by the sample provider, not from assay-based typing. The repertoires were made available in a free public database intended to serve as a resource for research on the immune response to SARS-CoV-2. The sample metadata nearly always contained a de-identified subject ID, COVID-19 status, age in years and sex. Deeply sampled blood TCRbeta repertoires from subjects exposed to, actively infected with, or recovered from COVID-19 were included in the dataset. The prospective study material was composed of cDNA or gDNA derived from T cells, B-cell-depleted T cells, or PBMCs. The samples were drawn from the first 160 participants of the ongoing ImmuneRACE study and from more than 1,000 subjects provided by 6 global collaborators. The study at large found these results: The quantity of clinical and demographic metadata differed by source and by participant and was supplied without curation.

Regarding this clone: Its antigen is still unknown. Base qualities were left out, and no much larger clone turns up one base away.

There are 11 amino acids in the CDR3, from cysteine to phenylalanine inclusive. The DNA shown is the 33-base CDR3, in frame from base 1. The trim is 6 bases for V and 4 bases for J, with a gap of 9 bases between the germline ends. CDR1 and CDR2 were assigned from the germline V gene (reference sequence) as DFQATT and SNEGSKA. TCRbeta CDR3 regions were amplified from genomic DNA using the immunoSEQ Assay, a bias-controlled multiplex PCR. Concerning the study's data processing: The number of nucleated cells in each sample was estimated from the amplification of reference gene primers within the assay. Sequence reads were collapsed and filtered to measure the absolute abundance of every unique TCRbeta CDR3 rearrangement. For each sample, productive Simpson clonality was calculated as the square root of Simpson's diversity index across productive rearrangements. Here the immuneACCESS table is served through TCRdb, limited to in-frame sequences with V and J called. Missing clones are a known gap in these copies; in checked studies unresolved V genes cover under half, and the rest lacks a known reason. V, J and clone size were drawn from that table, and D and trimming were deduced from the DNA. Across this sample there are under 250,000 clones, with approximately 84% seen only once. The ten biggest clones cover approximately 8.1% of the sample.

Each collaborating institution followed its own protocols to collect whole blood in K2EDTA tubes. For TCRbeta analysis, collaborator samples were shipped as frozen whole blood, as isolated PBMCs, or as DNA extracted from either sample type. The source material was peripheral blood. The rearrangement combines TRBV20-1 with TRBJ1-1; the D gene is perhaps TRBD1, from 6 matching bases. This TCR was recovered from a woman aged 45-60 years with active or convalescent COVID-19. This receptor carries the CDR3 CSAGQPTEAFF. The nucleotide sequence reads as follows: TGCAGTGCCGGACAGCCCACTGAAGCTTTCTTT.